This T cell receptor beta chain was captured in a study of radiotherapy plus CTLA-4 blockade in lung cancer. Turning to the study itself: Disease control was achieved by about 29% of patients, and objective responses by 18%. General study results and limits: Reported findings show early blood T cell clone dynamics, with interferon-beta, best predicted response. Following radiotherapy plus ipilimumab, tumor-derived TCR clones expanded in the blood.

Concerning this clone itself: As yet, its antigen is unknown.

Profiled with immunoSEQ multiplex PCR; TCRdb holds only in-frame clones, not every one. The top ten clones hold 3.5% to 4% of a sample with tens of thousands of clones, around 80% of them seen once. Receiving focal radiation plus CTLA-4 blockade with ipilimumab were patients who had chemo-refractory metastatic non-small-cell lung cancer. The CDR3 totals 14 residues. CDR1 and CDR2 from the germline V gene are MNHEY and SVGAGI. This receptor was obtained from a human donor with non-small cell lung cancer who had a partial response to radiotherapy plus ipilimumab. The chain combines TRBV6-5 with TRBJ2-5; the match to TRBD2 covers 12 bases. The end of the DNA aligns better with TRBJ2-7, so the J call may be wrong. The input for sequencing was peripheral blood, taken from a patient treated with radiotherapy plus ipilimumab. The CDR3 region is CASSYGLAGHEQYF. As DNA, the CDR3 is TGTGCCAGCAGTTACGGACTAGCGGGGCACGAGCAGTACTTC.